This T cell receptor beta chain was obtained from a study of monozygotic twins with inflammatory bowel disease. From the 5' RACE reads, TCRdb lists one entry per CDR3 protein and no DNA. The table for this sample gives about 110,000 distinct CDR3 sequences. This CDR3 has 11 amino acids. Material for sequencing was blood. The sequence was obtained from a human donor with ulcerative colitis or Crohn's disease, or a healthy co-twin of an affected twin (not recorded which). The chain has TRBV12-3 or TRBV12-4 and TRBJ2-4; TCRdb's D gene call, TRBD1, goes unchecked for lack of DNA. The CDR3 loop is CASSRGDIQYF.